One and the same sample provided the 14 T cell receptor beta chains below, sequenced in a study of blood T cell repertoires in COVID-19. Assay: immunoSEQ multiplex PCR; the TCRdb copy retains only in-frame clones and omits some. This sample carries about 160,000 clones, 80% to 90% of them seen once, and the ten largest clones take 3.9%. Specimen: peripheral blood. The receptor source for this set is a woman aged 55-75 years who had recovered from COVID-19.

This clone has only one observation. The chain has TRBV6-5 and TRBJ2-3; the match to TRBD1 covers 9 bases. With 6 bases clipped from V and 5 bases from J, the junction kept 6 bases outside the gene matches. This CDR3 has 14 residues. The germline V gene encodes CDR1 MNHEY and CDR2 SVGAGI. The CDR3: CASRTTGGGDTQYF. The DNA for the CDR3 is TGTGCCAGCAGAACTACAGGGGGCGGAGATACGCAGTATTTT.

CDR3 bases: TGTGCCAGCAGGGCGTCTAGTGGCAATCAGCCCCAGCATTTT. Its protein product is CASRASSGNQPQHF. The rearrangement uses TRBV2 and TRBJ1-5; no clear D gene. The V gene lost 6 bases and the J gene lost 2 bases, with 11 bases spanning the gap. There are 14 residues in the CDR3. Germline V gene lookup returns CDR1 SNHLY and CDR2 FYNNEI.

The V gene is TRBV5-1, the J gene TRBJ1-3; unclear D gene. The V gene's germline CDR1 is SGHRS and CDR2 YFSETQ. The ends were cut back, 0 bases at V and 3 bases at J, with 7 bases in the middle. This CDR3 has 14 amino acids. CDR3 sequence: CASSLGADGNTIYF. For the CDR3, the DNA is TGCGCCAGCAGCTTGGGGGCCGATGGAAACACCATATATTTT.

This clone was recorded once. The chain carries TRBV21-1 and TRBJ1-1; the listed D gene, TRBD1, was not tested against the DNA. TRBV21-1 is recorded as a pseudogene. This CDR3 is 16 amino acids long. Here the CDR3 reads CASSNYPGQGATEAFF. The CDR3 bases are TGTGCCAGCAGCAATTACCCGGGACAGGGGGCCACTGAAGCTTTCTTT.

This clone appeared once. The rearrangement joins TRBV28 to TRBJ1-1; TRBD1 matches at 9 bases. The J segment lost 1 base and the V segment lost 6 bases, leaving 3 bases of the junction unmatched. The CDR3 length is 14 residues. Germline-derived CDR1 and CDR2 are MDHEN and SYDVKM. The CDR3 is CASRRQGGNTEAFF. DNA for the CDR3: TGTGCCAGCAGAAGACAGGGGGGGAACACTGAAGCTTTCTTT.

The chain has TRBV4-1 and TRBJ2-4; D remains unclear. Trimming took 3 bases from V and 0 from J, leaving 18 bases between them. The CDR3 runs 18 residues. Germline V gene data show CDR1 as MGHRA and CDR2 as YSYEKL. DNA of the CDR3: TGCGCCAGCAGCCAGCCCCGGTCGGGTCCGGTAGCCAAAAACATTCAGTACTTC. It is translated as CASSQPRSGPVAKNIQYF.

V gene TRBV4-2 combines with J gene TRBJ2-2; TRBD1 is a possible D gene (6 bases). V lost 0 bases to trimming and J lost 5 bases, with 19 bases between them. The CDR3 is 18 amino acids. Germline CDR1 and CDR2: LGHNA and YNFKEQ. The CDR3 loop reads CASSQDRKAGRGTGELFF. The CDR3 region has the DNA TGTGCCAGCAGCCAAGATAGGAAGGCAGGTAGGGGGACCGGGGAGCTGTTTTTT.

As DNA, the CDR3 is TGCGCCAGCAGCCAAGGGGGGCAGGGGACGAACACCGGGGAGCTGTTTTTT. As protein: CASSQGGQGTNTGELFF. The V call is TRBV4-3, the J call TRBJ2-2; a possible D gene is TRBD1 (6 bases). This CDR3 contains 17 residues. V was trimmed by 1 base and J by 0 bases, leaving 12 bases between them. The germline CDR1 and CDR2 sequences are LGHNA and YSLEER.

CDR3 amino acids: CASSFTGGTEAFF. The CDR3 DNA reads as TGTGCCAGCAGCTTCACAGGGGGCACTGAAGCTTTCTTT. The gene calls are TRBV2 and TRBJ1-1; 8 nucleotides line up with TRBD1. Germline loops: CDR1 SNHLY, CDR2 FYNNEI. V was pared by 6 bases and J by 4 bases, with 4 bases of the junction left unmatched. This CDR3 comprises 13 residues.

The chain couples TRBV28 to TRBJ1-1; D is possibly TRBD1 (5 bases). V was pared by 5 bases and J by 4 bases, with 17 bases between. Germline CDR1 and CDR2: MDHEN and SYDVKM. The CDR3 sequence is 15 residues long. CDR3 DNA sequence: TGTGCCAGCAGTCCCATTGAGGGGAGGAGCACTGAAGCTTTCTTT. It translates to CASSPIEGRSTEAFF.

This clone was seen once. V usage is TRBV27 and J usage is TRBJ2-7; 7 bases align to TRBD1. CDR1 and CDR2 from the germline V gene are MNHEY and SMNVEV (reference sequence). The ends lost 5 bases at V and 2 bases at J; junction bases unmatched: 9. The CDR3 extends over 15 amino acids. Written as DNA, the CDR3 is TGTGCCAGCAGTCTTGGGACAGCTAGGGCCTACGAGCAGTACTTC. Protein: CASSLGTARAYEQYF.

V usage is TRBV4-2 and J usage is TRBJ2-6; D is unclear. This CDR3 comprises 17 residues. Trimming stripped 0 bases from V and 0 bases from J, with 9 bases between. From germline, CDR1 is LGHNA and CDR2 YNFKEQ. The CDR3 region has the DNA TGTGCCAGCAGCCAAGAAGGCCACAGCTCTGGGGCCAACGTCCTGACTTTC. It translates to CASSQEGHSSGANVLTF.

The V call is TRBV2, the J call TRBJ1-1; D gene ambiguous. The CDR3 is made up of 13 amino acids. The germline V gene has CDR1 SNHLY and CDR2 FYNNEI. V gave up 7 bases and J gave up 5 bases, with 14 bases separating them. The CDR3 region has the DNA TGTGCCAGCAACGGGCAGGCGGGGACTGAAGCTTTCTTT. Translating gives CASNGQAGTEAFF.

The rearrangement links TRBV5-1 to TRBJ2-3; 14 bases map to TRBD2. CDR3 size: 16 residues. Trimming removed 0 bases from V and 6 bases from J; junction bases left unmatched: 3. Germline CDR1 is SGHRS and CDR2 is YFSETQ. The CDR3 sequence: CASSLDGTSGGDTQYF. DNA for the CDR3: TGCGCCAGCAGCTTGGACGGGACTAGCGGGGGTGATACGCAGTATTTT. The variable domain in full, completed from reference TRBV5-1 and TRBJ2-3, reads KAGVTQTPRYLIKTRGQQVTLSCSPISGHRSVSWYQQTPGQGLQFLFEYFSETQRNKGNFPGRFSGRQFSNSRSEMNVSTLELGDSALYLCASSLDGTSGGDTQYFGPGTRLTVL.